Given below is one TCR beta chain in context. Antigen: not known. Healthy individuals who donated bone marrow served as the donors. These data are taken from a study of cytomegalovirus exposure and HLA in healthy donors. This CDR3 comprises 17 residues. Between the trimmed V and J ends, which lost 1 base and 4 bases, there was a span of 17 bases. CDR1 is MDHEN and CDR2 is SYDVKM in the germline V gene. Whole-study results and caveats: Presence/absence analyses supposed approximately even sequencing depth among donors.

PCR employed 60 Vbeta and 13 Jbeta primers. Libraries were prepared by immunoSEQ multiplex PCR; TCRdb keeps only in-frame clonotypes and omits some of them. Among 35,000 to 50,000 clones listed, approximately 60% were seen once. The sequence came from a human donor in good health. Sequencing was carried out using PBMCs. The chain combines TRBV28 with TRBJ2-1; perhaps TRBD1 as D (6 bases). The CDR3 nucleotides are TGTGCCAGCAGTTTATCGCTTCGACAGGTGGGATACAATGAGCAGTTCTTC. Protein: CASSLSLRQVGYNEQFF.